These T cell receptor beta chains were read from a single sample in a study of blood T cell repertoires in COVID-19. The data were produced by immunoSEQ multiplex PCR, yet TCRdb's version contains in-frame clones alone and is incomplete. The data contain approximately 200,000 clones, roughly 76% of them singletons. Sequences were obtained from peripheral blood. These receptor sequences come from a human donor in a cohort sampled during active COVID-19. Each CDR3 is given with its conserved first and last residue. Each record gives: V gene, clone size, J gene, D gene, CDR3 DNA, CDR3 protein. D genes are given only for firm matches. Some rows mark clone size as missing; the rest say once, few, many or name a class of expanded clone.

V gene: TRBV7-2; clone size: NA; J gene: TRBJ1-5; D gene: NA; CDR3 DNA: TGTGCCAGCAGCTTAGTGGGGGCGAAGCAGCCCCAGCATTTT; CDR3 protein: CASSLVGAKQPQHF
V gene: TRBV9; clone size: many; J gene: TRBJ1-4; D gene: NA; CDR3 DNA: TGTGCCAGCAGCCCCCTATTACAGGTAGGGAATGAAAAACTGTTTTTT; CDR3 protein: CASSPLLQVGNEKLFF
V gene: TRBV4-3; clone size: NA; J gene: TRBJ2-1; D gene: NA; CDR3 DNA: TGCGCCAGCAGCCAAGATCGGCCCGGGTACAATGAGCAGTTCTTC; CDR3 protein: CASSQDRPGYNEQFF
V gene: TRBV5-4; clone size: few; J gene: TRBJ1-1; D gene: NA; CDR3 DNA: TGTGCCAGCAGCGGGGGGGTAGGGATCACTGAAGCTTTCTTT; CDR3 protein: CASSGGVGITEAFF
V gene: TRBV6-2/TRBV6-3; clone size: NA; J gene: TRBJ2-2; D gene: TRBD2; CDR3 DNA: TGTGCCAGCAGTTGGCCGGGACTAGCGCCGTCGAGGGAGCTGTTTTTT; CDR3 protein: CASSWPGLAPSRELFF
V gene: TRBV27; clone size: NA; J gene: TRBJ1-1; D gene: NA; CDR3 DNA: TGTGCCAGCAGTTCCTATGGTGAGAACACTGAAGCTTTCTTT; CDR3 protein: CASSSYGENTEAFF
V gene: TRBV18; clone size: NA; J gene: TRBJ1-3; D gene: NA; CDR3 DNA: TGTGCCAGCTCACCAAGAGGGGGTAAAGGAAACACCATATATTTT; CDR3 protein: CASSPRGGKGNTIYF
V gene: TRBV25-1; clone size: few; J gene: TRBJ1-1; D gene: NA; CDR3 DNA: TGTGCCAGCAGTGAATGGGAGGGGAACACTGAAGCTTTCTTT; CDR3 protein: CASSEWEGNTEAFF
V gene: TRBV5-1; clone size: NA; J gene: TRBJ1-2; D gene: TRBD1; CDR3 DNA: TGCGCCAGCAGCGCGACAGGGTTTGCCTATGGCTACACCTTC; CDR3 protein: CASSATGFAYGYTF
V gene: TRBV7-8; clone size: NA; J gene: TRBJ2-7; D gene: NA; CDR3 DNA: TGTGCCAGCAGCTTAGCGAGATTCAGGGTTTACGAGCAGTACTTC; CDR3 protein: CASSLARFRVYEQYF
V gene: TRBV5-1; clone size: NA; J gene: TRBJ1-4; D gene: TRBD1; CDR3 DNA: TGCGCCAGCAGCCCGACAGGGATTAATGAAAAACTGTTTTTT; CDR3 protein: CASSPTGINEKLFF
V gene: TRBV4-3; clone size: NA; J gene: TRBJ1-4; D gene: TRBD1; CDR3 DNA: TGCGCCAGCAGCCATTCGACAGGGTATGATGAAAAACTGTTTTTT; CDR3 protein: CASSHSTGYDEKLFF
V gene: TRBV7-2; clone size: NA; J gene: TRBJ2-7; D gene: NA; CDR3 DNA: TGTGCCAGCAGCCAGGGACTCCTCCGTAGCTCCTACGAGCAGTACTTC; CDR3 protein: CASSQGLLRSSYEQYF
V gene: TRBV7-9; clone size: NA; J gene: TRBJ2-7; D gene: NA; CDR3 DNA: TGTGCCAGCAGCTCGATCAGGGGTTACGAGCAGTACTTC; CDR3 protein: CASSSIRGYEQYF
V gene: TRBV6-2/TRBV6-3; clone size: NA; J gene: TRBJ2-3; D gene: TRBD1; CDR3 DNA: TGTGCCAGCAGCACAGGGGCTACTAGCACAGATACGCAGTATTTT; CDR3 protein: CASSTGATSTDTQYF
V gene: TRBV7-2; clone size: NA; J gene: TRBJ2-7; D gene: TRBD2; CDR3 DNA: TGTGCCAGCAGCTGGGGGGGAAGCTCCTACGAGCAGTACTTC; CDR3 protein: CASSWGGSSYEQYF
V gene: TRBV6-1; clone size: NA; J gene: TRBJ2-3; D gene: TRBD2; CDR3 DNA: TGTGCCAGCAGTGAAGCCGGGACTAGCTCTAGCACAGATACGCAGTATTTT; CDR3 protein: CASSEAGTSSSTDTQYF
V gene: TRBV6-5; clone size: NA; J gene: TRBJ2-5; D gene: NA; CDR3 DNA: TGTGCCAGCAGCTCCCAACGGAGGGTTTCGGAGACCCAGTACTTC; CDR3 protein: CASSSQRRVSETQYF
V gene: TRBV5-1; clone size: once; J gene: TRBJ1-2; D gene: NA; CDR3 DNA: TGCGCCAGCAGCTTGGAGGCAGGGATCTATGGCTACACCTTC; CDR3 protein: CASSLEAGIYGYTF
V gene: TRBV4-3; clone size: NA; J gene: TRBJ1-1; D gene: TRBD1; CDR3 DNA: TGCGCCAGCAGCCAAGACCGGACAGGGGGCTACACTGAAGCTTTCTTT; CDR3 protein: CASSQDRTGGYTEAFF
V gene: TRBV2; clone size: NA; J gene: TRBJ1-1; D gene: TRBD1; CDR3 DNA: TGTGCCAGCACAGAACGCCAGGGGGCGGCCACTGAAGCTTTCTTT; CDR3 protein: CASTERQGAATEAFF